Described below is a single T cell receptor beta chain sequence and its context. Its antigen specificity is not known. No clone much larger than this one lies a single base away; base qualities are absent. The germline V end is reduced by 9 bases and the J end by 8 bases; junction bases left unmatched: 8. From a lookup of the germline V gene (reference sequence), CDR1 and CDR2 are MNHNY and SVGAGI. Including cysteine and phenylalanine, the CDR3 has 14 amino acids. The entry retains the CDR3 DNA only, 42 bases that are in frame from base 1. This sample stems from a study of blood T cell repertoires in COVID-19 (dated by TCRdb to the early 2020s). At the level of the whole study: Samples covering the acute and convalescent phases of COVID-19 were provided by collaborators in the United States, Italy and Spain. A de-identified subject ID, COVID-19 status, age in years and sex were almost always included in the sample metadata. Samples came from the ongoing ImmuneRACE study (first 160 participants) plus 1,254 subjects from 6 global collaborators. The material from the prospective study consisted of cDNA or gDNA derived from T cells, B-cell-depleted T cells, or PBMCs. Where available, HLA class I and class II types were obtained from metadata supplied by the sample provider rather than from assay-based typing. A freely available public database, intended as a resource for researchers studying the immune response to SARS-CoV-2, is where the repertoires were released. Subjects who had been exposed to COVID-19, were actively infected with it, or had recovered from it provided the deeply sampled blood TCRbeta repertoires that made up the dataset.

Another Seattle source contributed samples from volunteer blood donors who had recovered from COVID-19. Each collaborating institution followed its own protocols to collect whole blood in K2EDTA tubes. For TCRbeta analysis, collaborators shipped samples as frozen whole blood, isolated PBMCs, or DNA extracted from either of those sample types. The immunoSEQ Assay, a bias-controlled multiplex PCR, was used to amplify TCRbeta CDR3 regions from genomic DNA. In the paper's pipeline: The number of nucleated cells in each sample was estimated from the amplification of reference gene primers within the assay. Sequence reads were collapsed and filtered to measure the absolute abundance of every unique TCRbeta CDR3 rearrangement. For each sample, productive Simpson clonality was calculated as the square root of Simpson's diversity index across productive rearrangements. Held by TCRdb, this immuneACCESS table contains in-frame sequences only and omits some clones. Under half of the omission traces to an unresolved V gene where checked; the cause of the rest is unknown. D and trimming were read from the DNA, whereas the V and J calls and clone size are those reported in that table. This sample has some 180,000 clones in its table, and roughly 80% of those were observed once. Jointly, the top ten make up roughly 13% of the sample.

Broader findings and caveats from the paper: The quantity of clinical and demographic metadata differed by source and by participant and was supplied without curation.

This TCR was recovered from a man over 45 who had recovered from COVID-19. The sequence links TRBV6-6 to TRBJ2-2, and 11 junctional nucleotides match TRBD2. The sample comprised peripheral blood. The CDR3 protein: CASLAGGPIGELFF. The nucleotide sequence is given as TGTGCCAGTTTAGCGGGAGGGCCGATTGGGGAGCTGTTTTTT.